Shown below are 29 T cell receptor beta chains from a single sample sequenced in a study of blood T cell repertoires in COVID-19. Method: immunoSEQ multiplex PCR; TCRdb's copy keeps in-frame clones and lacks some. The repertoire holds roughly 200,000 clones, with around 82% as singletons. The sample was peripheral blood. The receptors come from a man between 45 and 60 years old with active or convalescent COVID-19.

The J gene is TRBJ1-5, the V gene TRBV28; 9 bases line up with TRBD1. J was trimmed by 7 bases and V by 5 bases; bases with no gene match: 6. This CDR3 is built from 14 residues. CDR1 is MDHEN and CDR2 is SYDVKM in the germline V gene. The CDR3 DNA follows: TGTGCCAGCAGTGAAAGACAGGGGGGCCAGCCCCAGCATTTT. This translates into CASSERQGGQPQHF.

This rearrangement joins TRBV5-4 to TRBJ2-1; D gene uncertain. CDR1 and CDR2 (germline): SGHNT, YYREEE (reference sequence). Trimming removed 4 bases from V and 5 bases from J, with 16 bases in between. This CDR3 region has 15 residues. DNA for the CDR3: TGTGCCAGCAGCCTTGCCTCTCACCCGGACAATGAGCAGTTCTTC. It specifies CASSLASHPDNEQFF.

The chain couples TRBV6-6 to TRBJ1-1, with 7 bases lining up with TRBD1. With V trimmed by 3 bases and J by 6 bases, 4 bases remained unmatched. The CDR3 extends over 13 amino acids. The V gene's germline CDR1 is MNHNY and CDR2 SVGAGI (reference sequence). CDR3 residues: CASSYTRGPEAFF. The CDR3 DNA is TGTGCCAGCAGTTATACGAGGGGGCCTGAAGCTTTCTTT.

V gene TRBV16 combines with J gene TRBJ1-5; TRBD1 agrees at 8 bases. The CDR3 runs to 16 residues. The junction had 10 bases not matched to a gene; V was cut back by 3 bases and J by 6 bases. The germline V gene has CDR1 KGHSY and CDR2 FQNENV. CDR3 in amino acids: CASSHPLGQGVQPQHF. Here the CDR3 DNA reads TGTGCCAGCAGCCATCCCCTAGGACAGGGAGTTCAGCCCCAGCATTTT.

The chain carries TRBV19 and TRBJ1-6; TRBD1 matches at 7 bases. The length of the CDR3 is 16 residues. V lost 5 bases to trimming and J lost 2 bases; unmatched junction nucleotides: 6. Germline V gene sequence: CDR1 LNHDA, CDR2 SQIVND (reference sequence). The CDR3 reads CASSGRTGTYNSPLHF. As DNA, the CDR3 is TGTGCCAGTAGTGGGCGGACAGGAACCTATAATTCACCCCTCCACTTT.

This clone has only a few counts. This chain joins TRBV5-1 and TRBJ1-2, with 9 nucleotides matching TRBD1. The CDR3 is 17 amino acids. V was clipped by 4 bases and J by 8 bases; unmatched bases: 18. From germline, CDR1 is SGHRS and CDR2 YFSETQ. The CDR3: CASSGYRGPPLIKGYTF. CDR3 coding DNA: TGCGCCAGCAGCGGGTACAGGGGGCCCCCACTTATCAAAGGCTACACCTTC.

V usage is TRBV28 and J usage is TRBJ2-3; 7 positions match TRBD1. Per the germline V gene, CDR1 is MDHEN and CDR2 is SYDVKM. V gave up 10 bases and J gave up 3 bases; unmatched junction bases: 7. This CDR3 is 13 amino acids long. CDR3 loop: CATSQGITDTQYF. DNA of the CDR3: TGTGCCACCTCACAGGGGATAACAGATACGCAGTATTTT.

The rearrangement links TRBV6-2 or TRBV6-3 to TRBJ1-1; D uncertain. V lost 2 bases to trimming and J lost 11 bases, with 9 bases between them. The CDR3 spans 11 residues. Germline CDR1 and CDR2: MNHEY and SVGEGT. Here the CDR3 reads CASSYGLDAFF. CDR3 DNA: TGTGCCAGCAGTTACGGACTTGACGCTTTCTTT.

The J gene is TRBJ1-1, the V gene TRBV21-1. TRBV21-1 is designated a pseudogene. The CDR3 sequence is 12 residues long. For the CDR3, the DNA is TGTGCCAGCAGCAAACTTCGTGCTGAAGCTTTCTTT. Translation: CASSKLRAEAFF.

The rearrangement uses TRBV30 and TRBJ1-6; no clear D gene. The ends were cut back, 2 bases at V and 3 bases at J, with 11 bases in the middle. From germline, CDR1 is GTSNPN and CDR2 SVGIG (reference sequence). CDR3 length: 15 residues. The CDR3 region has the DNA TGTGCCTGGAGTACGACAAATTTCTATAATTCACCCCTCCACTTT. The encoded protein is CAWSTTNFYNSPLHF.

The chain joins TRBV11-3 to TRBJ1-1; 7 bases line up with TRBD1. J lost 6 bases, V lost 5 bases, and 3 bases had no gene match. The CDR3 is 12 residues long. The V gene's germline CDR1 is SGHNT and CDR2 YENEEA. The CDR3 DNA reads as TGTGCCAGCAGCCTAGGACAGGCTGAAGCTTTCTTT. It translates to CASSLGQAEAFF. The full variable domain, with the rest looked up from reference TRBV11-3 and TRBJ1-1, is EAGVVQSPRYKIIEKKQPVAFWCNPISGHNTLYWYLQNLGQGPELLIRYENEEAVDDSQLPKDRFSAERLKGVDSTLKIQPAELGDSAVYLCASSLGQAEAFFGQGTRLTVV.

The chain links TRBV19 to TRBJ1-5; TRBD1 aligns across 11 bases. CDR1 LNHDA and CDR2 SQIVND come from the germline V gene (reference sequence). J was trimmed by 6 bases and V by 1 base; bases with no gene match: 2. CDR3 length equals 15 residues. CDR3 region: CASSIGTGGGQPQHF. The CDR3 bases are TGTGCCAGTAGTATAGGGACAGGGGGCGGTCAGCCCCAGCATTTT.

This rearrangement joins TRBV7-3 to TRBJ2-1; 8 nucleotides agree with TRBD2. After removal of 0 bases from V and 8 bases from J, the junction contained 6 bases not matched to a gene. This CDR3 has 15 amino acids. The germline gives CDR1 SGHTA, CDR2 FQGTGA. For the CDR3, the DNA is TGTGCCAGCAGCTTAACACGGGGGGGCCTCTATGAGCAGTTCTTC. This codes for CASSLTRGGLYEQFF.

The chain links TRBV2 to TRBJ2-1; TRBD2 agrees at 9 bases. The germline V gene has CDR1 SNHLY and CDR2 FYNNEI. The CDR3 contains 14 residues. V shed 6 bases, J shed 7 bases, and the junction held 7 bases outside the gene matches. This CDR3 reads CASSFAGGRNEQFF. The DNA of the CDR3 is TGTGCCAGCAGCTTTGCGGGGGGGCGGAATGAGCAGTTCTTC.

V is TRBV28 and J is TRBJ2-6, with a weak D call TRBD2 (6 bases). This CDR3 is 15 amino acids long. Germline V lookup: CDR1 MDHEN, CDR2 SYDVKM. The V gene lost 3 bases and the J gene lost 0 bases, with 6 bases spanning the gap. CDR3 sequence reads: CASSLGGSGANVLTF. The DNA for the CDR3 is TGTGCCAGCAGTTTGGGGGGCTCTGGGGCCAACGTCCTGACTTTC.

The J gene is TRBJ2-1, the V gene TRBV27; D might be TRBD2 (5 bases). The CDR3 length is 14 residues. Germline CDR1 reads MNHEY; CDR2 reads SMNVEV (reference sequence). Trimming shortened V by 7 bases and J by 10 bases, and 20 bases separated the two germline ends. CDR3 bases: TGTGCCAGCATTAGAGGAGGCTATCTGATGGAGCAGTTCTTC. It codes for CASIRGGYLMEQFF.

Notes on this clone: An end of the junction differs from the germline gene, which may be a read error. The V and J genes are TRBV6-1 and TRBJ1-1; 7 nucleotides align to TRBD1. Per germline, CDR1 MNHNS and CDR2 SASEGT. The CDR3 contains 14 residues. The CDR3 spells CASSSTGQNAEAFF. The CDR3 DNA is TGTGCCAGCAGTTCCACGGGACAGAACGCTGAAGCTTTCTTT.

This rearrangement joins TRBV7-9 to TRBJ2-1, with a weak D call TRBD1 (5 bases). The CDR3 contains 13 residues. Germline assignment: CDR1 SEHNR and CDR2 FQNEAQ (reference sequence). V lost 5 bases to trimming and J lost 10 bases, with 15 bases between them. The CDR3 DNA reads TGTGCCAGCAGCCACAGACAGACTCTAGAGCAGTTCTTC. Its protein product is CASSHRQTLEQFF.

This clone was seen only a few times. The gene calls are TRBV18 and TRBJ2-3; the match to TRBD2 covers 12 bases. This CDR3 spans 15 amino acids. In germline, CDR1 is KGHSH, CDR2 LQKENI. Trimming cost V 4 bases and J 1 base; bases outside gene matches: 0. This CDR3 reads CASSRTSGGTDTQYF. As DNA, the CDR3 is TGTGCCAGCTCACGGACTAGCGGGGGCACAGATACGCAGTATTTT.

The genes are TRBV5-4 and TRBJ2-5; D is unclear. This CDR3 is built from 15 residues. Germline V gene data show CDR1 as SGHNT and CDR2 as YYREEE (reference sequence). Between the trimmed V and J ends, which lost 2 bases and 5 bases, there was a span of 16 bases. The CDR3 region is CASSLKVERRETQYF. The CDR3, as DNA: TGTGCCAGCAGCTTAAAGGTCGAGCGTAGGGAGACCCAGTACTTC. The full variable domain, its missing parts supplied by reference TRBV5-4 and TRBJ2-5, is ETGVTQSPTHLIKTRGQQVTLRCSSQSGHNTVSWYQQALGQGPQFIFQYYREEENGRGNFPPRFSGLQFPNYSSELNVNALELDDSALYLCASSLKVERRETQYFGPGTRLLVL.

The chain joins TRBV11-2 to TRBJ1-2; TRBD1 matches 8 bases. CDR1 SGHAT and CDR2 FQNNGV come from the germline V gene. The ends lost 2 bases at V and 10 bases at J; junction bases unmatched: 12. CDR3 size: 15 residues. Here the CDR3 DNA reads TGTGCCAGCAGCTTAATATCAGGGGGCAGGTCCGCCTACACCTTC. This codes for CASSLISGGRSAYTF. The entire variable domain, with the rest obtained from reference TRBV11-2 and TRBJ1-2, is as follows: EAGVAQSPRYKIIEKRQSVAFWCNPISGHATLYWYQQILGQGPKLLIQFQNNGVVDDSQLPKDRFSAERLKGVDSTLKIQPAKLEDSAVYLCASSLISGGRSAYTFGSGTRLTVV.

The CDR3 DNA sequence: TGTGCCAGTAGCCCGGGACAGGGGGCTGGCGAGCAGTACTTC. It yields the protein CASSPGQGAGEQYF. The V gene is TRBV19, the J gene TRBJ2-7, with 12 nucleotides matching TRBD1. Germline CDR1 is LNHDA and CDR2 is SQIVND (reference sequence). The length of the CDR3 is 14 residues. J was trimmed by 6 bases and V by 6 bases; bases with no gene match: 6.

This CDR3 reads CASRHTGPGELFF. In nucleotides, the CDR3 is TGTGCCAGCAGACATACAGGGCCCGGGGAGCTGTTTTTT. This rearrangement joins TRBV28 to TRBJ2-2; D might be TRBD1 (6 bases). CDR1 and CDR2 from the germline V gene are MDHEN and SYDVKM. V was trimmed by 6 bases and J by 6 bases, leaving 11 bases between them. CDR3 length: 13 residues.

Worth noting for this clone: The germline gene is not matched at one end of the junction; a read error may be the cause. The chain has TRBV12-3 or TRBV12-4 and TRBJ2-4, with D possibly being TRBD1 (6 bases). The CDR3 spans 12 residues. As DNA, the CDR3 is TGTGCCAGCAGTTTTGGTCAGGGGCCCTCACACTTC. Its translation is CASSFGQGPSHF.

The chain couples TRBV9 to TRBJ1-1, with TRBD1 as a possible D gene (6 bases). V was shortened by 3 bases and J by 0 bases, with 15 bases between the two germline ends. This CDR3 has 16 amino acids. Germline CDR1 SGDLS, CDR2 YYNGEE. The CDR3 region is CASSGQPGTLNTEAFF. The CDR3 DNA reads TGTGCCAGCAGCGGACAACCGGGGACATTGAACACTGAAGCTTTCTTT.

This clone was recorded only once. The chain couples TRBV6-6 to TRBJ1-1; D might be TRBD1 (6 bases). The CDR3 is 14 amino acids. Germline V gene lookup returns CDR1 MNHNY and CDR2 SVGAGI (reference sequence). Trimming stripped 3 bases from V and 5 bases from J, with 13 bases between. CDR3 region: CASSYVTGPTEAFF. In DNA form, the CDR3 reads TGTGCCAGCAGTTATGTCACAGGGCCAACTGAAGCTTTCTTT.

This sequence joins TRBV7-8 and TRBJ1-5; D call uncertain. Trimming took 3 bases from V and 5 from J, leaving 14 bases between them. CDR1 and CDR2 (germline): SGHVS, FQNEAQ. This CDR3 contains 15 residues. CDR3 coding DNA: TGTGCCAGCAGCTTGGGGAGGCAACCAGATCAGCCCCAGCATTTT. This translates into CASSLGRQPDQPQHF.

The chain employs TRBV18 and TRBJ1-2; 9 bases are a match to TRBD1. CDR1 and CDR2 (germline): KGHSH, LQKENI. V gave up 3 bases and J gave up 3 bases; unmatched junction bases: 11. CDR3 size: 17 residues. CDR3 protein: CASSPLMTGGGDYGYTF. CDR3 coding DNA: TGTGCCAGCTCACCGCTTATGACAGGGGGAGGTGACTATGGCTACACCTTC.

The chain links TRBV13 to TRBJ2-7; no clear D. Trimming pared 0 bases from V and 4 bases from J, leaving 7 bases between. Germline assignment: CDR1 PRHDT and CDR2 FYEKMQ (reference sequence). The CDR3 is made up of 13 amino acids. CDR3 in amino acids: CASSLGFGYEQYF. In DNA, the CDR3 is TGTGCCAGCAGCTTAGGATTCGGGTACGAGCAGTACTTC.